The 22 T cell receptor beta chains listed next were all sequenced from one sample in a study of PD-L1 blockade in urothelial cancer. Here immunoSEQ multiplex PCR was the method, and the copy in TCRdb shows in-frame clones only, minus some. Here the sample spans about 74,000 clones, 80% to 90% being singletons. Source: PBMCs, taken around atezolizumab (anti-PD-L1) treatment. The receptors were gathered from a man between 65 and 79 years old with urothelial cancer.

The J gene is TRBJ2-7, the V gene TRBV2; 13 nucleotides align to TRBD2. CDR3 size: 16 residues. Germline V gives CDR1 SNHLY, CDR2 FYNNEI. The V segment lost 6 bases and the J segment 1 base; nucleotides outside the gene matches: 6. The CDR3 here is CASSVLAGGPSYEQYF. As DNA, the CDR3 is TGTGCCAGCAGCGTACTAGCGGGAGGGCCTTCCTACGAGCAGTACTTC.

The V call is TRBV5-1, the J call TRBJ2-3, with D possibly being TRBD2 (5 bases). CDR3 size: 15 residues. V was shortened by 0 bases and J by 0 bases, with 8 bases between the two germline ends. The germline CDR1 and CDR2 sequences are SGHRS and YFSETQ. The CDR3 reads CASSLDGVSTDTQYF. CDR3 in DNA: TGCGCCAGCAGCTTGGACGGGGTTAGCACAGATACGCAGTATTTT.

This chain joins TRBV27 and TRBJ2-5; 14 positions agree with TRBD2. CDR3 size: 16 residues. V dropped 6 bases and J dropped 3; count of bases not matched to a gene: 6. Germline-derived CDR1 and CDR2 are MNHEY and SMNVEV (reference sequence). Written as DNA, the CDR3 is TGTGCCAGCAGGGCCTTGGGACTAGCGGGGGAAGAGACCCAGTACTTC. Encoded protein: CASRALGLAGEETQYF.

The chain joins TRBV28 to TRBJ2-2; 12 bases agree with TRBD1. Germline CDR1 reads MDHEN; CDR2 reads SYDVKM. V gave up 2 bases and J gave up 2 bases; unmatched junction bases: 0. The CDR3 consists of 16 residues. Here the CDR3 reads CASSLGTGGNTGELFF. CDR3 sequence (DNA): TGTGCCAGCAGTTTAGGGACAGGGGGCAACACCGGGGAGCTGTTTTTT.

The chain recombines TRBV18 with TRBJ1-5; 8 bases map to TRBD1. CDR3 size: 14 residues. V shed 6 bases and J 4 bases; nucleotides not matched to a gene: 5. CDR1 KGHSH and CDR2 LQKENI come from the germline V gene. CDR3 amino acids: CASSLGQGNQPQHF. The CDR3 DNA reads TGTGCCAGCTCGCTCGGACAGGGAAATCAGCCCCAGCATTTT. Filled out from reference TRBV18 and TRBJ1-5, the complete variable domain reads NAGVMQNPRHLVRRRGQEARLRCSPMKGHSHVYWYRQLPEEGLKFMVYLQKENIIDESGMPKERFSAEFPKEGPSILRIQQVVRGDSAAYFCASSLGQGNQPQHFGDGTRLSIL.

This clone showed up just once. The chain uses TRBV30 and TRBJ2-3, with 9 bases fitting TRBD2. CDR1 GTSNPN and CDR2 SVGIG come from the germline V gene (reference sequence). V lost 8 bases, J lost 0 bases, and 9 bases stayed unmatched. The CDR3 consists of 15 residues. The CDR3 is CARSLAGESTDTQYF. DNA of the CDR3: TGTGCCCGATCTTTAGCGGGAGAAAGCACAGATACGCAGTATTTT.

This chain connects TRBV9 to TRBJ2-3; 7 bases fit TRBD2. In germline, CDR1 is SGDLS, CDR2 YYNGEE. The length of the CDR3 is 15 residues. With V trimmed by 0 bases and J by 6 bases, 7 bases remained unmatched. CDR3 in amino acids: CASSVGSGGSDTQYF. The DNA of the CDR3 is TGTGCCAGCAGCGTAGGGTCGGGAGGATCTGATACGCAGTATTTT.

This chain connects TRBV19 to TRBJ2-3, with a weak D call TRBD1 (5 bases). The germline V gene encodes CDR1 LNHDA and CDR2 SQIVND (reference sequence). The V and J ends lost 3 bases and 2 bases respectively, with 18 bases between them. The CDR3 loop spans 17 amino acids. CDR3 loop: CASSMSSVGLITDTQYF. The CDR3 coding sequence is TGTGCCAGTAGTATGTCGTCGGTGGGGCTAATCACAGATACGCAGTATTTT.

The rearrangement links TRBV28 to TRBJ2-5, with D perhaps TRBD2 (6 bases). The V gene's germline CDR1 is MDHEN and CDR2 SYDVKM. Trimming stripped 3 bases from V and 9 bases from J, with 14 bases between. The CDR3 covers 13 residues. The CDR3 sequence is CASSFISQRAQYF. CDR3 DNA sequence: TGTGCCAGCAGTTTTATTTCCCAGCGGGCCCAGTACTTC.

This chain joins TRBV27 and TRBJ1-1, with D possibly being TRBD1 (6 bases). This CDR3 comprises 15 residues. The ends were cut back, 6 bases at V and 1 base at J, with 15 bases in the middle. The germline CDR1 and CDR2 sequences are MNHEY and SMNVEV (reference sequence). The CDR3 reads CASRIPGVPNTEAFF. Here the CDR3 DNA reads TGTGCCAGCAGGATCCCAGGGGTCCCGAACACTGAAGCTTTCTTT.

The genes are TRBV28 and TRBJ2-5; TRBD2 might be the D (5 bases). Trimming left V 3 bases short and J 4 bases short, with 9 bases between. CDR3 length: 13 residues. Germline-derived CDR1 and CDR2 are MDHEN and SYDVKM. This CDR3 is CASSFAGSETQYF. CDR3 sequence (DNA): TGTGCCAGCAGTTTCGCGGGCTCAGAGACCCAGTACTTC.

The chain uses TRBV5-1 and TRBJ1-1, with 7 bases lining up with TRBD1. Germline V gene sequence: CDR1 SGHRS, CDR2 YFSETQ. This CDR3 has 15 residues. J gave up 1 base and V 3 bases, and 6 bases lay outside the gene matches. The CDR3: CASSSDRAGNTEAFF. CDR3 DNA sequence: TGCGCCAGCAGCTCAGACAGGGCAGGGAACACTGAAGCTTTCTTT.

The chain employs TRBV6-1 and TRBJ2-7; possible D gene TRBD2, 6 bases. V dropped 3 bases and J dropped 2 bases, with 11 bases sitting between them. The CDR3 is 14 residues long. Germline V lookup: CDR1 MNHNS, CDR2 SASEGT. Here the CDR3 DNA reads TGTGCCAGCAGTGACCGGAGGGTGCCCTACGAGCAGTACTTC. The encoded protein is CASSDRRVPYEQYF.

The chain carries TRBV4-1 and TRBJ2-1; TRBD2 aligns across 14 bases. CDR3 length: 21 amino acids. The V gene's germline CDR1 is MGHRA and CDR2 YSYEKL. V gave up 3 bases and J gave up 7 bases; unmatched junction bases: 20. Here the CDR3 reads CASSHRGDSARLAGGSNEQFF. For the CDR3, the DNA is TGCGCCAGCAGCCATCGTGGGGACAGCGCCCGACTAGCGGGAGGGAGTAATGAGCAGTTCTTC.

This clone was seen a single time. V usage is TRBV18 and J usage is TRBJ1-5, with 9 bases aligning to TRBD1. This CDR3 region has 15 residues. With V trimmed by 2 bases and J by 7 bases, 6 bases remained unmatched. CDR1 and CDR2 (germline): KGHSH, LQKENI. For the CDR3, the DNA is TGTGCCAGCTCACCAGAGGACAGGGGACGACAGCCCCAGCATTTT. Its protein is CASSPEDRGRQPQHF. Full variable domain (missing parts from reference TRBV18 and TRBJ1-5): NAGVMQNPRHLVRRRGQEARLRCSPMKGHSHVYWYRQLPEEGLKFMVYLQKENIIDESGMPKERFSAEFPKEGPSILRIQQVVRGDSAAYFCASSPEDRGRQPQHFGDGTRLSIL.

V usage is TRBV9 and J usage is TRBJ2-7; 11 nucleotides line up with TRBD1. Germline assignment: CDR1 SGDLS and CDR2 YYNGEE. With 0 bases clipped from V and 2 bases from J, the junction kept 4 bases outside the gene matches. The CDR3 totals 16 residues. CDR3 in amino acids: CASSVDPGQGAYEQYF. DNA of the CDR3: TGTGCCAGCAGCGTAGACCCGGGACAGGGGGCCTACGAGCAGTACTTC.

V and J are TRBV7-9 and TRBJ2-7; 7 nucleotides agree with TRBD1. Germline V gene sequence: CDR1 SEHNR, CDR2 FQNEAQ (reference sequence). The CDR3 has 15 residues. V shed 2 bases and J 0 bases; nucleotides not matched to a gene: 4. The CDR3 sequence: CASSLSTGASYEQYF. In nucleotides, the CDR3 is TGTGCCAGCAGCTTATCAACAGGGGCCTCCTACGAGCAGTACTTC.

CDR3 in amino acids: CASSEGGLGANVLTF. CDR3 in DNA: TGTGCCAGCAGTGAGGGGGGGCTTGGGGCCAACGTCCTGACTTTC. The J gene is TRBJ2-6, the V gene TRBV2; TRBD2 is a possible D gene (7 bases). V was shortened by 3 bases and J by 3 bases, with 9 bases between the two germline ends. CDR3 length: 15 amino acids. Germline CDR1 and CDR2: SNHLY and FYNNEI.

The chain carries TRBV5-1 and TRBJ2-1, with 13 positions matching TRBD2. With V trimmed by 0 bases and J by 7 bases, 25 bases remained unmatched. Germline assignment: CDR1 SGHRS and CDR2 YFSETQ. The CDR3 runs to 23 residues. CDR3 loop: CASSLEVRGRETSGRARENEQFF. In DNA form, the CDR3 reads TGCGCCAGCAGCTTGGAGGTTCGGGGTAGGGAAACTAGCGGGAGGGCTCGGGAAAATGAGCAGTTCTTC.

The gene calls are TRBV5-6 and TRBJ2-2, with a tentative D call TRBD2 (6 bases). Germline V gene lookup returns CDR1 SGHDT and CDR2 YYEEEE. Trimming took off 3 bases at V and 1 base at J, with 10 bases between the two ends. CDR3 length equals 15 residues. This CDR3 is CASSWEVLNTGELFF. The DNA of the CDR3 is TGTGCCAGCAGCTGGGAGGTTTTGAACACCGGGGAGCTGTTTTTT.

The rearrangement links TRBV28 to TRBJ2-1; the match to TRBD2 covers 9 bases. The germline CDR1 and CDR2 sequences are MDHEN and SYDVKM. V lost 3 bases, J lost 6 bases, and 3 bases stayed unmatched. The CDR3 contains 14 residues. CDR3 amino acids: CASSLGGGVNEQFF. CDR3 DNA sequence: TGTGCCAGCAGTTTGGGCGGGGGGGTCAATGAGCAGTTCTTC.

The gene calls are TRBV5-4 and TRBJ2-3; D ambiguous. Per the germline V gene, CDR1 is SGHNT and CDR2 is YYREEE (reference sequence). Trimming stripped 1 base from V and 0 bases from J, with 3 bases between. This CDR3 spans 13 amino acids. The CDR3 region is CASSLTSTDTQYF. The CDR3 nucleotides read TGTGCCAGCAGCTTGACTAGCACAGATACGCAGTATTTT.